This T cell receptor beta chain came from a study of regulatory T cells in long-lasting Graves disease. Whole-study findings and limits: Gene preferences differed: TRBV28, TRBJ1-2, TRBJ2-5 in persistent cases. A greater number of public clonotypes (around 3,000) was shared by persistent patients than by new patients (approximately 880).

The CDR3 is made up of 16 amino acids. Germline lookup yields CDR1 PRHDT and CDR2 FYEKMQ (reference sequence). The junction had 8 bases not matched to a gene; V was cut back by 4 bases and J by 4 bases. This clonotype was seen ten or more times. Antigen: not known. Time point: newly diagnosed GD, antithyroid drugs for less than 3 months. Researchers made the TCR library from RNA that was extracted from PBMCs. Researchers made TCR beta libraries by using iRepertoire HTBI primers and running Arm-PCR on CDR3 regions. TCRdb re-called the multiplex PCR reads with MiXCR, one entry per CDR3 protein. The sample yields approximately 400,000 distinct CDR3 sequences, 15% seen once. The same data also contributed to another study, on T cells in Graves' hyperthyroidism and ophthalmopathy.

The starting material was peripheral blood mononuclear cells (PBMCs), obtained at new diagnosis, from a patient treated with antithyroid drugs. The chain uses TRBV13 and TRBJ2-7; TRBD2 aligns across 12 bases. The receptor comes from a woman in her 30s with Graves disease. For the CDR3, the DNA is TGTGCCAGCAGCTCCCCTAGCGGGAGGGCCTGGTACGAGCAGTACTTC. This encodes CASSSPSGRAWYEQYF.